In this sample, the clone carrying this T cell receptor beta chain turned up a few times. This sample was included in a study of blood T cell repertoires in COVID-19. Across the whole study: Material from acute and convalescent COVID-19 was sourced from the United States, Italy and Spain.

V trimming: 4 bases; J trimming: 8 bases; junction bases outside the gene matches: 11. Germline CDR1 is SGHTS and CDR2 is YDEGEE. The CDR3 extends over 14 amino acids. Data came from immunoSEQ multiplex PCR; TCRdb stores just in-frame clones and leaves some out. The sample consists of 70,000 to 75,000 clones, about four fifths of them appearing once. The sample consisted of peripheral blood. V and J are TRBV5-8 and TRBJ1-2, with 7 bases identical to TRBD1. The source of this sequence is a woman aged 70-85 years with acute or convalescent COVID-19. Here the CDR3 DNA reads TGTGCCAGCAGCGATGGACAGGAGAAGCGCGGCTACACCTTC. The encoded protein is CASSDGQEKRGYTF.